A single sample is the source of the 27 T cell receptor beta chains below, sequenced in a study of T cell changes during pregnancy in multiple sclerosis (dated by TCRdb to the late 2010s). Library preparation employed the immunoSEQ multiplex PCR assay. Entries here come from immuneACCESS through TCRdb and include only in-frame sequences with V and J called. Some clones fail to appear in such tables; in the studies checked, an unresolved V gene covers under half of the shortfall, and the cause of the remainder is unknown. The table for this sample lists some 44,000 clones; around 92% of them were counted only once. The ten biggest clones cover approximately 0.5% of the sample. The specimen was CD4+ T cells from peripheral blood mononuclear cells, collected in the third trimester of pregnancy. These receptors originate from a female donor with multiple sclerosis, enrolled in a pregnancy study.

This clone was detected a few times. The chain carries TRBV9 and TRBJ2-3, with D possibly being TRBD2 (6 bases). The CDR3 covers 16 residues. Germline loops: CDR1 SGDLS, CDR2 YYNGEE. Trimming left V 4 bases short and J 3 bases short, with 18 bases between. Here the CDR3 DNA reads TGTGCCAGCAGCCCCGACGAGGGGAGGTGGACAGATACGCAGTATTTT. It translates to CASSPDEGRWTDTQYF.

The count of this clone is one. The V call is TRBV21-1, the J call TRBJ2-5; the table's D call, TRBD1, has no DNA check behind it. TRBV21-1 is classified as a pseudogene. CDR3 size: 17 residues. In DNA form, the CDR3 reads TGTGCCAGCAGCCTTATGGCCAGGACAGGGGAGCGGGAGACCCAGTACTTC. It specifies CASSLMARTGERETQYF.

The V call is TRBV18, the J call TRBJ2-7, with D perhaps matching TRBD1 (6 bases). Looked up from germline, CDR1 is KGHSH and CDR2 is LQKENI. The CDR3 contains 13 residues. Trimming cost V 2 bases and J 4 bases, with 9 bases left between them. CDR3 sequence: CASSPSGAYEQYF. CDR3 nucleotide sequence: TGTGCCAGCTCACCATCAGGGGCGTACGAGCAGTACTTC.

V gene TRBV6-1 combines with J gene TRBJ2-5; a weak D match, TRBD1 (5 bases). CDR3 length: 13 residues. V lost 6 bases and J lost 7, with 15 bases in between. The germline CDR1 and CDR2 sequences are MNHNS and SASEGT. CDR3 sequence (DNA): TGTGCCAGCAGGGATGACAGTATTGGGACCCAGTACTTC. It is translated as CASRDDSIGTQYF.

The rearrangement joins TRBV27 to TRBJ2-3; no clear D. The germline V and J ends were trimmed by 5 bases and 0 bases, with 18 bases remaining between them. The CDR3 covers 17 residues. The germline gives CDR1 MNHEY, CDR2 SMNVEV (reference sequence). The CDR3: CASSPYLLNESTDTQYF. Here the CDR3 DNA reads TGTGCCAGCAGTCCTTACCTATTGAATGAAAGCACAGATACGCAGTATTTT.

A word on this clone: At one of its ends the junction is not consistent with the germline gene, which may arise from a read error. This chain uses TRBV7-7 with TRBJ2-3, with D possibly matching TRBD1 (5 bases). The germline V gene has CDR1 SSHAT and CDR2 FNYEAQ (reference sequence). CDR3 length equals 13 residues. CDR3 region: CASSRDSKGTQYF. The DNA of the CDR3 is TGTGCTAGCAGCCGAGACAGTAAGGGAACGCAGTATTTT. The variable domain in full, completed from reference TRBV7-7 and TRBJ2-3, reads GAGVSQSPRYKVTKRGQDVTLRCDPISSHATLYWYQQALGQGPEFLTYFNYEAQPDKSGLPSDRFSAERPEGSISTLTIQRTEQRDSAMYRCASSRDSKGTQYFGPGTRLTVL.

The chain links TRBV7-9 to TRBJ1-5; TRBD1 might be the D (5 bases). From germline, CDR1 is SEHNR and CDR2 FQNEAQ (reference sequence). The CDR3 has 13 amino acids. Trimming pared 7 bases from V and 7 bases from J, leaving 14 bases between. CDR3 in amino acids: CASTGGGNQPQHF. For the CDR3, the DNA is TGTGCCAGCACGGGGGGAGGGAACCAGCCCCAGCATTTT. The full variable domain, its missing parts supplied by reference TRBV7-9 and TRBJ1-5, is DTGVSQNPRHKITKRGQNVTFRCDPISEHNRLYWYRQTLGQGPEFLTYFQNEAQLEKSRLLSDRFSAERPKGSFSTLEIQRTEQGDSAMYLCASTGGGNQPQHFGDGTRLSIL.

V and J are TRBV7-9 and TRBJ2-1, with 9 bases that match TRBD1. The CDR3 has 15 amino acids. Germline V lookup: CDR1 SEHNR, CDR2 FQNEAQ (reference sequence). The ends lost 6 bases at V and 7 bases at J; junction bases unmatched: 10. The CDR3 DNA sequence: TGTGCCAGCAGTCCGGGACAGGGAGGCCTTAATGAGCAGTTCTTC. Amino acids: CASSPGQGGLNEQFF.

The chain is built from TRBV7-8 and TRBJ2-4; TRBD2 might be the D (5 bases). The CDR3 sequence is 16 residues long. V was trimmed by 3 bases and J by 6 bases, leaving 18 bases between them. Germline lookup yields CDR1 SGHVS and CDR2 FQNEAQ. For the CDR3, the DNA is TGTGCCAGCAGCTTGAGTAGTGCGGGTGGACGAAACATTCAGTACTTC. Translation gives CASSLSSAGGRNIQYF. Drawing the rest from reference TRBV7-8 and TRBJ2-4, the complete variable domain is GAGVSQSPRYKVAKRGQDVALRCDPISGHVSLFWYQQALGQGPEFLTYFQNEAQLDKSGLPSDRFFAERPEGSVSTLKIQRTQQEDSAVYLCASSLSSAGGRNIQYFGAGTRLSVL.

The chain links TRBV6-1 to TRBJ1-6; 7 nucleotides align to TRBD1. Trimming at V came to 3 bases and at J to 4 bases, leaving 3 bases not matched to a gene. The CDR3 is 15 residues long. Germline V gene sequence: CDR1 MNHNS, CDR2 SASEGT. CDR3: CASSDRGQYNSPLHF. The CDR3 DNA reads TGTGCCAGCAGTGACCGGGGACAGTATAATTCACCCCTCCACTTT.

The chain is built from TRBV19 and TRBJ1-5; TRBD1 might be the D (6 bases). The length of the CDR3 is 15 residues. Trimming took off 0 bases at V and 1 base at J, with 7 bases between the two ends. Germline V gives CDR1 LNHDA, CDR2 SQIVND (reference sequence). CDR3 DNA: TGTGCCAGTAGTATAGATAGGGGGAGCAATCAGCCCCAGCATTTT. Translation gives CASSIDRGSNQPQHF.

The V and J genes are TRBV6-5 and TRBJ2-3; D gene uncertain. The CDR3 length is 13 residues. Germline-derived CDR1 and CDR2 are MNHEY and SVGAGI. Trimming removed 6 bases at V and 1 base at J, with 8 bases between. The DNA of the CDR3 is TGTGCCAGCAGCCTAGGTGGCACAGATACGCAGTATTTT. Amino acid sequence: CASSLGGTDTQYF.

V gene TRBV9 combines with J gene TRBJ2-3, with D tentatively TRBD2 (7 bases). The CDR3 spans 16 residues. The germline gives CDR1 SGDLS, CDR2 YYNGEE. Trimming pared 4 bases from V and 11 bases from J, leaving 26 bases between. CDR3 protein: CASSPGALERLARQYF. DNA for the CDR3: TGTGCCAGCAGCCCAGGGGCCCTAGAAAGACTAGCCCGGCAGTATTTT.

This chain connects TRBV25-1 to TRBJ2-1; D not resolved. In germline, CDR1 is MGHDK, CDR2 SYGVNS. Trimming shortened V by 3 bases and J by 5 bases, and 11 bases separated the two germline ends. The CDR3 runs to 14 residues. The CDR3 reads CASSDSILHNEQFF. The CDR3, as DNA: TGTGCCAGCAGTGATTCTATCCTTCACAATGAGCAGTTCTTC.

V gene TRBV2 combines with J gene TRBJ1-5; D is unresolved. Germline lookup yields CDR1 SNHLY and CDR2 FYNNEI. V lost 1 base, J lost 7 bases, and 11 bases lay in between. The CDR3 has 14 residues. CDR3 sequence (DNA): TGTGCCAGCAGTGAAGGCGGCGACGGGCAGCCCCAGCATTTT. Protein: CASSEGGDGQPQHF.

This clone was detected once. The chain links TRBV5-5 to TRBJ1-4; D unclear. V lost 4 bases to trimming and J lost 7 bases, with 11 bases between them. Germline V gene sequence: CDR1 SGHKS, CDR2 YYEKEE (reference sequence). This CDR3 comprises 13 residues. Here the CDR3 reads CASSPGLSEKLFF. In DNA, the CDR3 is TGTGCCAGCAGCCCTGGACTGAGTGAAAAACTGTTTTTT.

This clone is a singleton in its sample. The chain combines TRBV19 with TRBJ2-7, with D tentatively TRBD2 (5 bases). Germline V gene data show CDR1 as LNHDA and CDR2 as SQIVND (reference sequence). The CDR3 length is 16 residues. Deletions cut 0 bases from V and 2 bases from J, with 14 bases between. CDR3 DNA sequence: TGTGCCAGTAGTATAGATCTTAGTAGCGCGACCTACGAGCAGTACTTC. Protein: CASSIDLSSATYEQYF.

The chain recombines TRBV18 with TRBJ2-1; perhaps TRBD1 as D (5 bases). V lost 1 base, J lost 8 bases, and 9 bases lay in between. Germline CDR1 KGHSH, CDR2 LQKENI. CDR3 size: 13 residues. The CDR3 is CASSPRRDDEQFF. The CDR3 DNA reads as TGTGCCAGCTCACCACGCAGGGATGATGAGCAGTTCTTC.

V is TRBV30 and J is TRBJ2-7, with TRBD1 matching over 9 bases. The CDR3 length is 15 residues. With 0 bases clipped from V and 4 bases from J, the junction kept 7 bases outside the gene matches. From germline, CDR1 is GTSNPN and CDR2 SVGIG (reference sequence). The CDR3 sequence: CAWSVRGQGLYEQYF. CDR3 DNA sequence: TGTGCCTGGAGTGTAAGGGGACAGGGCCTATACGAGCAGTACTTC.

V usage is TRBV4-1 and J usage is TRBJ2-3, with D tentatively TRBD1 (5 bases). Germline lookup yields CDR1 MGHRA and CDR2 YSYEKL. The V end lost 4 bases, the J end lost 2 bases, and 25 bases lay between the germline ends. The CDR3 sequence is 19 residues long. The CDR3 DNA follows: TGCGCCAGCAGCCGCGGAACTGGGGCGCTAGACCTTTACACAGATACGCAGTATTTT. Its protein product is CASSRGTGALDLYTDTQYF.

This chain joins TRBV10-3 and TRBJ2-1, with D possibly matching TRBD2 (6 bases). Trimming removed 6 bases from V and 12 bases from J, with 15 bases in between. This CDR3 has 12 amino acids. From germline, CDR1 is ENHRY and CDR2 SYGVKD. The CDR3 here is CAIREPGLRQFF. CDR3 DNA sequence: TGTGCCATCAGGGAACCGGGACTCCGGCAGTTCTTC.

This sequence joins TRBV7-2 and TRBJ1-1, with 7 bases matching TRBD1. The length of the CDR3 is 11 residues. Germline V gene data show CDR1 as SGHTA and CDR2 as FQGNSA. Trimming cost V 6 bases and J 5 bases; bases outside gene matches: 0. This CDR3 is CASRTGTEAFF. DNA of the CDR3: TGTGCCAGCAGGACAGGGACTGAAGCTTTCTTT.

The genes are TRBV5-4 and TRBJ1-6, with D maybe TRBD1 (6 bases). Trimming shortened V by 0 bases and J by 10 bases, and 14 bases separated the two germline ends. The germline CDR1 and CDR2 sequences are SGHNT and YYREEE (reference sequence). The CDR3 length is 15 residues. Written as DNA, the CDR3 is TGTGCCAGCAGCTTGGAGCGGGGGCGCGACTCACCCCTCCACTTT. It translates to CASSLERGRDSPLHF.

The V gene is TRBV29-1, the J gene TRBJ2-5; 13 bases line up with TRBD2. CDR3 size: 13 residues. CDR1 is SQVTM, CDR2 ANQGSEA, per germline. J gave up 5 bases and V 6 bases, and 3 bases lay outside the gene matches. CDR3 sequence: CSVGLAGRETQYF. CDR3 in DNA: TGCAGCGTGGGACTAGCGGGAAGGGAGACCCAGTACTTC.

V usage is TRBV19 and J usage is TRBJ1-5, with 9 bases aligning to TRBD1. Looked up from germline, CDR1 is LNHDA and CDR2 is SQIVND (reference sequence). V gave up 5 bases and J gave up 7 bases; unmatched junction bases: 6. This CDR3 contains 14 residues. This chain's CDR3 is CASSVTGGDQPQHF. The DNA of the CDR3 is TGTGCCAGTAGTGTAACAGGGGGCGACCAGCCCCAGCATTTT.

This rearrangement joins TRBV5-1 to TRBJ2-1; 14 bases fit TRBD2. The CDR3 contains 17 residues. The V gene's germline CDR1 is SGHRS and CDR2 YFSETQ. After removal of 4 bases from V and 7 bases from J, the junction contained 10 bases not matched to a gene. This CDR3 is CASSQPGLAGGVNEQFF. CDR3 nucleotide sequence: TGCGCCAGCAGCCAGCCCGGACTAGCGGGAGGTGTGAATGAGCAGTTCTTC.

The gene calls are TRBV30 and TRBJ2-2; 7 positions match TRBD1. The CDR3 is 15 amino acids. After removal of 1 base from V and 3 bases from J, the junction contained 5 bases not matched to a gene. The germline V gene encodes CDR1 GTSNPN and CDR2 SVGIG (reference sequence). For the CDR3, the DNA is TGTGCCTGGAGTGCAAGGACAGGCTACACCGGGGAGCTGTTTTTT. Translating it yields CAWSARTGYTGELFF.